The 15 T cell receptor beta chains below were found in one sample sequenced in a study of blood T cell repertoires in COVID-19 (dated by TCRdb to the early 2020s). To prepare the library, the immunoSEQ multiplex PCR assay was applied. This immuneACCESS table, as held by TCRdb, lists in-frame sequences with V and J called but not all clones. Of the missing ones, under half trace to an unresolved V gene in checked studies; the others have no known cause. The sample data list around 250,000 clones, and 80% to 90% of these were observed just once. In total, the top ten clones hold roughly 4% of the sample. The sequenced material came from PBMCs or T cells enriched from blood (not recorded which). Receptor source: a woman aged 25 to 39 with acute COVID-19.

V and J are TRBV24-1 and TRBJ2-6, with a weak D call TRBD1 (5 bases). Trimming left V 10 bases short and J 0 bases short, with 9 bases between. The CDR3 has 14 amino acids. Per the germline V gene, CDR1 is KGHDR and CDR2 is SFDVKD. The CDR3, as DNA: TGTGCCACTAAAGACAGCTCTGGGGCCAACGTCCTGACTTTC. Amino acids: CATKDSSGANVLTF.

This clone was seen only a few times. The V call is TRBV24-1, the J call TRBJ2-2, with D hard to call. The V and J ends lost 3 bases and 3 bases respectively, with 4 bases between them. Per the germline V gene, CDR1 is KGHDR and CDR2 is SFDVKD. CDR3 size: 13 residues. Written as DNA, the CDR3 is TGTGCCACCAGTGATCTAGACACCGGGGAGCTGTTTTTT. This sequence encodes CATSDLDTGELFF.

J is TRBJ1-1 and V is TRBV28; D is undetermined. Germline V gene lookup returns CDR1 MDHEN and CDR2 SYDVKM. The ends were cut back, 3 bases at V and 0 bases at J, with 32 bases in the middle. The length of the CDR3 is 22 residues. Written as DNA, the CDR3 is TGTGCCAGCAGTTTTTGTTCCATTTTAGCCCTTTTACGATTATTCATGAACACTGAAGCTTTCTTT. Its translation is CASSFCSILALLRLFMNTEAFF.

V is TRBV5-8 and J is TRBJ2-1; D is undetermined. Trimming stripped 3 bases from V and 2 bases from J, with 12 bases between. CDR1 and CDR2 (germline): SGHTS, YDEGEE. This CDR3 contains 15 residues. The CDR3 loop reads CASSSRLRAYNEQFF. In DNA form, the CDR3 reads TGTGCCAGCAGCTCCCGACTCCGCGCCTACAATGAGCAGTTCTTC.

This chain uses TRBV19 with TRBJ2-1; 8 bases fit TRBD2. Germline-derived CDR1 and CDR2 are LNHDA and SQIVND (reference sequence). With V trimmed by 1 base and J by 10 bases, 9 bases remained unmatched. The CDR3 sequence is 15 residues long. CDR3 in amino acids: CASSIALTSVTEQFF. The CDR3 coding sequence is TGTGCCAGTAGTATAGCCCTGACTAGCGTCACGGAGCAGTTCTTC.

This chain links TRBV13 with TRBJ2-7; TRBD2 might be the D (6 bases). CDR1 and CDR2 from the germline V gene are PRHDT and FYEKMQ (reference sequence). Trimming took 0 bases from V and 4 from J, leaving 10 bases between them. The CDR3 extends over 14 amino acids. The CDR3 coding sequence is TGTGCCAGCAGCTTAGGGGGACTCGGTTACGAGCAGTACTTC. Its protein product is CASSLGGLGYEQYF.

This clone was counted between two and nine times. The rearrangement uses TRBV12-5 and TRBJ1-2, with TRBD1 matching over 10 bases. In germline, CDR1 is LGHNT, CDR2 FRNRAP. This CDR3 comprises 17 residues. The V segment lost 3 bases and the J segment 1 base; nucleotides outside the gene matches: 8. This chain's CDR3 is CASGFSLTGGDNYGYTF. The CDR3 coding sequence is TGTGCTAGTGGTTTCAGCCTGACAGGGGGCGATAACTATGGCTACACCTTC.

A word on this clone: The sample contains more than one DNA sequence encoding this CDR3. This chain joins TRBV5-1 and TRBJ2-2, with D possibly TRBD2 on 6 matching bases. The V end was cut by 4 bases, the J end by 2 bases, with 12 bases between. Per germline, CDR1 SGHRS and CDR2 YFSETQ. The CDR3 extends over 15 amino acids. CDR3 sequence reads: CASSPGTPNTGELFF. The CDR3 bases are TGCGCCAGCAGCCCCGGGACTCCAAACACCGGGGAGCTGTTTTTT.

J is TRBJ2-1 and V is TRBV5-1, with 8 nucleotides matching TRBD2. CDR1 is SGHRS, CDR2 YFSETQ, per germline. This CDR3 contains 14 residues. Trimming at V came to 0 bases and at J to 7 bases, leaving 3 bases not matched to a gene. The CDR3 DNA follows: TGCGCCAGCAGCTTGGCGGGAGGGGCGAATGAGCAGTTCTTC. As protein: CASSLAGGANEQFF.

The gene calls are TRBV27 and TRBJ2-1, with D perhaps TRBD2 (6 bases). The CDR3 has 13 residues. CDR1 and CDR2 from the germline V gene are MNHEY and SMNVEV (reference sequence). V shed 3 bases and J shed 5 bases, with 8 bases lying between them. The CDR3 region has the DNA TGTGCCAGCAGTTTTGGAGGGGACAATGAGCAGTTCTTC. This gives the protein CASSFGGDNEQFF.

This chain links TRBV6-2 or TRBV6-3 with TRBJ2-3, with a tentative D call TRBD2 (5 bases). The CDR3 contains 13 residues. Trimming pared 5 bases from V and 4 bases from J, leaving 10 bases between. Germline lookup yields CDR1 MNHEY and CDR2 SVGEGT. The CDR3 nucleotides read TGTGCCAGCAGTCGGGATTTGTCAGATACGCAGTATTTT. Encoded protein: CASSRDLSDTQYF.

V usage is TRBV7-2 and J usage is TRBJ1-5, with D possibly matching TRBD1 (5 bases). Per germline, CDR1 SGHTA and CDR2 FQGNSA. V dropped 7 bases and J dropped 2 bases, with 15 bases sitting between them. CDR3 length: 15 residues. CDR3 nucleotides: TGTGCCAGCACCCCCCTTGCGGGGGGCAATCAGCCCCAGCATTTT. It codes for CASTPLAGGNQPQHF.

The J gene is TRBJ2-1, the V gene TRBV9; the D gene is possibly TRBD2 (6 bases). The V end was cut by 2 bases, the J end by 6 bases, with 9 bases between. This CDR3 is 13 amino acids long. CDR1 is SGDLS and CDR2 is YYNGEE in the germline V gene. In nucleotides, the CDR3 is TGTGCCAGCAGCGTGGGGGGAGGCAATGAGCAGTTCTTC. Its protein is CASSVGGGNEQFF.

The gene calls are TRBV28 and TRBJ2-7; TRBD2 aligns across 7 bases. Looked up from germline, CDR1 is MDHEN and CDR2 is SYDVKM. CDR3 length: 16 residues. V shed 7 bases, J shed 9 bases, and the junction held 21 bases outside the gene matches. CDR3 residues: CASTLASGTTKDRQYF. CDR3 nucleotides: TGTGCCAGCACTTTGGCTAGCGGAACTACCAAAGATAGGCAGTACTTC.

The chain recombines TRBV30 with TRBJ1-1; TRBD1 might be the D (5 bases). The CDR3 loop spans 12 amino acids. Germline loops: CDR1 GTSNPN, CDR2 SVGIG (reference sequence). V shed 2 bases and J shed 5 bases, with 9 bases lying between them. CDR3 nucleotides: TGTGCCTGGAGTTGGGGGGTTACTGAAGCTTTCTTT. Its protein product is CAWSWGVTEAFF. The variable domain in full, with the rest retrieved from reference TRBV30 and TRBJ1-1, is SQTIHQWPATLVQPVGSPLSLECTVEGTSNPNLYWYRQAAGRGLQLLFYSVGIGQISSEVPQNLSASRPQDRQFILSSKKLLLSDSGFYLCAWSWGVTEAFFGQGTRLTVV.